One and the same sample provided the 24 T cell receptor beta chains below, sequenced in a study of blood T cell repertoires in COVID-19. Sequenced by immunoSEQ multiplex PCR; TCRdb stores in-frame clones only, minus some. The data contain under 250,000 clones, 82% of them singletons. The sequencing sample was made of peripheral blood. These TCRs come from a woman aged 40 to 50 with acute or convalescent COVID-19.

This chain uses TRBV2 with TRBJ2-7, with TRBD1 matching over 7 bases. The germline CDR1 and CDR2 sequences are SNHLY and FYNNEI. This CDR3 is 18 amino acids long. V was clipped by 6 bases and J by 3 bases; unmatched bases: 20. The CDR3 DNA follows: TGTGCCAGCAGGGAATACCGGGACAGACCCACAAAACTCTACGAGCAGTACTTC. It encodes CASREYRDRPTKLYEQYF.

The genes are TRBV4-3 and TRBJ2-2, with 8 bases matching TRBD1. Germline V gene sequence: CDR1 LGHNA, CDR2 YSLEER. This CDR3 region has 16 residues. With V trimmed by 3 bases and J by 0 bases, 3 bases remained unmatched. CDR3 loop: CASSHRTGTNTGELFF. Written as DNA, the CDR3 is TGCGCCAGCAGCCATAGGACAGGGACGAACACCGGGGAGCTGTTTTTT.

This chain joins TRBV29-1 and TRBJ1-1; D remains unclear. Per germline, CDR1 SQVTM and CDR2 ANQGSEA. V was clipped by 5 bases and J by 0 bases, with 19 bases between them. The CDR3 is made up of 16 amino acids. The CDR3 loop reads CSVFSASKTLNTEAFF. DNA of the CDR3: TGCAGCGTTTTTTCGGCCTCTAAGACTTTGAACACTGAAGCTTTCTTT.

V gene TRBV19 combines with J gene TRBJ1-1; TRBD1 agrees at 7 bases. Germline V gene sequence: CDR1 LNHDA, CDR2 SQIVND (reference sequence). The junction had 7 bases not matched to a gene; V was cut back by 6 bases and J by 0 bases. The CDR3 extends over 15 amino acids. The CDR3 nucleotides are TGTGCCAGTAGCACCACCGGGACAGTGAACACTGAAGCTTTCTTT. Protein product: CASSTTGTVNTEAFF.

CDR3 in DNA: TGTGCCAGCAGCACCTCCCGACTAGACAATGAGCAGTTCTTC. The encoded protein is CASSTSRLDNEQFF. The chain couples TRBV5-6 to TRBJ2-1, with D maybe TRBD2 (6 bases). Germline CDR1 is SGHDT and CDR2 is YYEEEE. The V end lost 4 bases, the J end lost 5 bases, and 13 bases lay between the germline ends. This CDR3 has 14 residues. Based on the CDR3 plus reference TRBV5-6 and TRBJ2-1, the full variable domain is DAGVTQSPTHLIKTRGQQVTLRCSPKSGHDTVSWYQQALGQGPQFIFQYYEEEERQRGNFPDRFSGHQFPNYSSELNVNALLLGDSALYLCASSTSRLDNEQFFGPGTRLTVL.

The genes are TRBV14 and TRBJ2-7; TRBD2 might be the D (6 bases). The ends were cut back, 4 bases at V and 4 bases at J, with 17 bases in the middle. This CDR3 is built from 15 residues. Germline V gives CDR1 SGHDN, CDR2 FVKESK. CDR3 DNA sequence: TGTGCCAGCAGCCCCTCCTGGATAGCGGCGTACGAGCAGTACTTC. Its translation is CASSPSWIAAYEQYF.

V gene TRBV3-1 (or the pseudogene TRBV3-2) combines with J gene TRBJ2-2; no definite D call. Trimming cost V 4 bases and J 3 bases, with 12 bases left between them. The CDR3 loop spans 15 amino acids. CDR1 is LGHDT and CDR2 is YNNKEL in the germline V gene (reference sequence). The CDR3 coding sequence is TGTGCCAGCAGCCCCCCCGGTACGGACACCGGGGAGCTGTTTTTT. Protein sequence: CASSPPGTDTGELFF.

V is TRBV7-7 and J is TRBJ2-7; 9 bases are a match to TRBD1. V was clipped by 3 bases and J by 3 bases; unmatched bases: 6. The CDR3 totals 15 residues. CDR1 and CDR2 (germline): SSHAT, FNYEAQ (reference sequence). The CDR3 protein is CASSLGQGPLYEQYF. DNA for the CDR3: TGTGCCAGCAGCTTGGGACAGGGTCCCCTCTACGAGCAGTACTTC.

V is TRBV12-3 or TRBV12-4 and J is TRBJ1-1; D gene unclear. The CDR3 has 11 amino acids. V lost 4 bases and J 9 bases, leaving 9 bases between the germline ends. CDR3 loop: CASSSVKKAFF. The DNA of the CDR3 is TGTGCCAGCAGTTCGGTGAAAAAAGCTTTCTTT.

This clone has only a few counts. CDR3 coding DNA: TGTGCCAGTAGTATGCAGGGGGCTGGCACTGAAGCTTTCTTT. It yields the protein CASSMQGAGTEAFF. V usage is TRBV19 and J usage is TRBJ1-1; 8 positions agree with TRBD1. The CDR3 is 14 amino acids. Germline CDR1 LNHDA, CDR2 SQIVND (reference sequence). V shed 3 bases and J 4 bases; nucleotides not matched to a gene: 4. The full variable domain, in which reference TRBV19 and TRBJ1-1 provide the parts outside the CDR3, is DGGITQSPKYLFRKEGQNVTLSCEQNLNHDAMYWYRQDPGQGLRLIYYSQIVNDFQKGDIAEGYSVSREKKESFPLTVTSAQKNPTAFYLCASSMQGAGTEAFFGQGTRLTVV.

CDR3: CASSGDLLSNEQYF. The CDR3 region has the DNA TGCGCCAGCAGCGGGGACTTGCTTTCGAACGAGCAGTACTTC. V gene TRBV5-1 combines with J gene TRBJ2-7, with D perhaps TRBD2 (6 bases). Germline CDR1 is SGHRS and CDR2 is YFSETQ. The germline V and J ends were trimmed by 4 bases and 5 bases, with 16 bases remaining between them. This CDR3 region has 14 residues.

V is TRBV4-1 and J is TRBJ1-1; D is ambiguous. The V gene's germline CDR1 is MGHRA and CDR2 YSYEKL. Trimming took off 8 bases at V and 1 base at J, with 17 bases between the two ends. The CDR3 length is 15 residues. CDR3 residues: CASRPIFSGNTEAFF. The CDR3 DNA sequence: TGCGCCAGCCGCCCGATTTTTTCGGGGAACACTGAAGCTTTCTTT.

With respect to this clone: The identical CDR3 is also encoded by other nucleotide sequences in the sample. The chain employs TRBV7-2 and TRBJ2-5; D is unresolved. The ends were cut back, 0 bases at V and 1 base at J, with 6 bases in the middle. Germline V gives CDR1 SGHTA, CDR2 FQGNSA. The CDR3 consists of 14 residues. CDR3 amino acids: CASSLARGQETQYF. CDR3 in DNA: TGTGCCAGCAGCTTAGCTCGCGGCCAAGAGACCCAGTACTTC. Looking up the rest from reference TRBV7-2 and TRBJ2-5 gives the full variable domain: GAGVSQSPSNKVTEKGKDVELRCDPISGHTALYWYRQSLGQGLEFLIYFQGNSAPDKSGLPSDRFSAERTGGSVSTLTIQRTQQEDSAVYLCASSLARGQETQYFGPGTRLLVL.

This clone was recorded once. This rearrangement joins TRBV30 to TRBJ2-3; D call uncertain. Trimming removed 3 bases from V and 4 bases from J, with 8 bases in between. The CDR3 extends over 12 amino acids. Germline loops: CDR1 GTSNPN, CDR2 SVGIG (reference sequence). CDR3: CAWSEAPDTQYF. The CDR3, as DNA: TGTGCCTGGAGCGAAGCACCAGATACGCAGTATTTT.

This clone was counted once. V is TRBV10-2 and J is TRBJ1-2, with TRBD1 identical over 7 bases. The CDR3 has 14 residues. Looked up from germline, CDR1 is WSHSY and CDR2 is SAAADI. With V trimmed by 8 bases and J by 4 bases, 10 bases remained unmatched. CDR3 loop: CASGPEGAGYGYTF. CDR3 in DNA: TGCGCCAGCGGCCCTGAGGGGGCCGGCTATGGCTACACCTTC.

V gene TRBV6-5 combines with J gene TRBJ2-7; the match to TRBD1 covers 11 bases. The germline CDR1 and CDR2 sequences are MNHEY and SVGAGI. With V trimmed by 6 bases and J by 2 bases, 6 bases remained unmatched. This CDR3 has 15 residues. CDR3 DNA sequence: TGTGCCAGCAGCCCGGGACAGGGGGGGACCTACGAGCAGTACTTC. This gives the protein CASSPGQGGTYEQYF.

The CDR3 DNA sequence: TGCGCCAGCAGCTTCAGCGGGACCTACCAAGAGACCCAGTACTTC. As protein: CASSFSGTYQETQYF. V gene TRBV5-1 combines with J gene TRBJ2-5; TRBD2 agrees at 7 bases. V dropped 2 bases and J dropped 0; count of bases not matched to a gene: 4. The CDR3 spans 15 residues. CDR1 is SGHRS and CDR2 is YFSETQ in the germline V gene.

J is TRBJ2-7 and V is TRBV3-1 (or the pseudogene TRBV3-2); 9 bases agree with TRBD1. The CDR3 is made up of 14 amino acids. The junction had 11 bases not matched to a gene; V was cut back by 11 bases and J by 3 bases. The V gene's germline CDR1 is LGHDT and CDR2 YNNKEL (reference sequence). The CDR3 is CASGGPGQGYEQYF. The CDR3 DNA is TGTGCCTCCGGTGGTCCGGGACAGGGCTACGAGCAGTACTTC.

This rearrangement joins TRBV27 to TRBJ1-3; TRBD1 matches 9 bases. J gave up 7 bases and V 4 bases, and 5 bases lay outside the gene matches. The CDR3 extends over 14 amino acids. Germline V gene sequence: CDR1 MNHEY, CDR2 SMNVEV (reference sequence). As DNA, the CDR3 is TGTGCCAGCAGTTCGACAGGGGGGGGGAACACCATATATTTT. It is translated as CASSSTGGGNTIYF.

The chain combines TRBV5-1 with TRBJ2-4; TRBD2 aligns across 10 bases. This CDR3 is 16 amino acids long. The germline CDR1 and CDR2 sequences are SGHRS and YFSETQ. Trimming removed 0 bases from V and 8 bases from J; junction bases left unmatched: 8. The CDR3 sequence: CASSLGLAGGLDIQYF. The DNA for the CDR3 is TGCGCCAGCAGCTTGGGACTAGCGGGCGGGTTAGACATTCAGTACTTC. The whole variable domain, remainder taken from reference TRBV5-1 and TRBJ2-4, is KAGVTQTPRYLIKTRGQQVTLSCSPISGHRSVSWYQQTPGQGLQFLFEYFSETQRNKGNFPGRFSGRQFSNSRSEMNVSTLELGDSALYLCASSLGLAGGLDIQYFGAGTRLSVL.

The chain carries TRBV5-1 and TRBJ2-2; D possibly corresponds to TRBD1 (6 bases). CDR3 length equals 13 residues. Germline lookup yields CDR1 SGHRS and CDR2 YFSETQ. V was shortened by 3 bases and J by 5 bases, with 8 bases between the two germline ends. The CDR3 DNA sequence: TGCGCCAGCAGCTATACAGGGACCGGGGAGCTGTTTTTT. This sequence encodes CASSYTGTGELFF.

The chain recombines TRBV28 with TRBJ1-2; D unclear. The germline V and J ends were trimmed by 6 bases and 5 bases, with 7 bases remaining between them. Germline V CDR1 and CDR2: MDHEN, SYDVKM. The CDR3 spans 11 residues. CDR3 protein: CASSGLYGYTF. CDR3 bases: TGTGCCAGCAGCGGTTTGTATGGCTACACCTTC.

The V call is TRBV7-9, the J call TRBJ2-3, with D perhaps TRBD1 (6 bases). This CDR3 is 16 amino acids long. Germline CDR1 and CDR2: SEHNR and FQNEAQ (reference sequence). Trimming cost V 5 bases and J 0 bases, with 15 bases left between them. The DNA of the CDR3 is TGTGCCAGCAGCCGACCAGGACAGAAAAGCACAGATACGCAGTATTTT. Translated, it gives CASSRPGQKSTDTQYF.

The chain carries TRBV7-2 and TRBJ2-5; 7 bases are a match to TRBD1. V shed 2 bases, J shed 2 bases, and the junction held 5 bases outside the gene matches. Germline loops: CDR1 SGHTA, CDR2 FQGNSA. This CDR3 region has 15 residues. Here the CDR3 reads CASSLRAGGQETQYF. The CDR3 bases are TGTGCCAGCAGCTTACGGGCAGGGGGACAAGAGACCCAGTACTTC.